This TCR beta chain came from a study of cytomegalovirus exposure and HLA in healthy donors (TCRdb year 2017). Concerning the study at large: An earlier analysis of some 500 of the donors reported about 250 Gb of sequence data and more than 90 million unique TCR beta sequences from approximately 180 million T cells. An earlier analysis of some 500 of the donors applied high-throughput TCR beta sequencing to assess whether each TCR beta V gene segment acted as functional or pseudogenic. Genome-wide SNP genotypes for about 65% of the 666 donors were used in a later genetic analysis, which treated that subset as a discovery cohort. Across 398 genotyped donors of the cohort, an average of approximately 240,000 unique TCR beta nucleotide sequences per donor were sequenced, and approximately 17% of those sequences were non-productive. An early release covering 550 to 700 HLA-typed donors comprised about 310 gigabases of sequencing data and around 86 million unique TCR sequences. Typing coverage differed by locus: A, B, C, DRB1 and DQB1 were typed in about 620-640 donors, DQA1 in 500 to 550, DPA1 in over 600, and DPB1 in about 450. Besides the first cohort of around 670 subjects, a separate validation cohort made up of about 120 different subjects was used. The study profiled the T cell repertoires of fewer than 850 subjects by immunosequencing and related them to cytomegalovirus serostatus. The study aimed to test whether signatures of past pathogen exposure could be identified by cataloging public T cell receptors. A later analysis re-analyzed previously published TCR beta repertoires from about 730 donors and added high-resolution HLA genotyping to study TCR occurrence patterns. HLA typing covered class I and class II loci at four-digit resolution. The genetic ancestry cluster associated with self-reported Caucasian donors included 81% of the approximately 430 genotyped donors. Donor age, sex, ethnicity and CMV serostatus were collected together with the repertoire data. To predict cytomegalovirus infection status, the study combined high-throughput TCR immunosequencing, statistical association of individual TCRs with disease status, and machine learning. All discovery cohort repertoires had been generated using a single sequencing platform. A few DR-DQ haplotypes were treated as single units for association and clustering because of strong linkage in the cohort. The later analysis used no new phenotypic data to find candidate immune exposures, relying instead on TCR beta sequences and their occurrence across donors. Overall study results and their limits: Linkage disequilibrium might explain the correlated functional status among segregating V segments, but an unknown experimental factor could not be ruled out. A later analysis reported that several top co-occurrence clusters appeared linked to parvovirus B19, influenza, CMV and Epstein-Barr virus. The 87-base-pair reads could not distinguish some IMGT-functional V segments, including TRBV6-2 and TRBV6-3, so those segments were excluded. In vitro tests confirmed that a few of the cytomegalovirus-associated TCR beta chains recognize cytomegalovirus antigens. In a later analysis, TCR association rates were found to vary across HLA loci, with the most associated TCRs seen for DRB1 alleles and the fewest for HLA-C alleles. A further reported finding was that TCR beta sequences accurately predicted the HLA-A and HLA-B alleles for most subjects in the first cohort. Immune exposure information for the cohort was limited to CMV serostatus. The classifier was reported to diagnose cytomegalovirus status with high specificity and sensitivity in both the original and validation cohorts. According to the authors, the approach could potentially be generalized to other disease states and immunological phenotypes. Broadly in line with IMGT annotations, most TCR beta V segments showed up in productive rearrangements about 87% or about 30% of the time in an earlier analysis of about 500 of the donors. Most TCR sequences were seen in very few donors, while some public TCRs were found in many individuals. Because HLA typing was unavailable for some donors at each locus, only the typed subset was used in association tests. In a later genetic analysis, a missense DCLRE1C variant was associated with V-gene and J-gene trimming of TCR beta chains, and the association was replicated in an independent cohort. In a later analysis, HLA-associated TCR beta chains showed more clonal expansion and lower generation probabilities than non-associated chains that were equally common. The earlier analysis of some 540 of the donors excluded some 15 rarely observed V segments, including chromosome 9 orphons, because counts were too low. In a later genetic analysis, fewer N-insertions in productive TCRs were reported among donors in an Asian-associated ancestry cluster than the roughly 700-donor mean. A total of about 150 TCR beta chains were listed by the study as associated with cytomegalovirus. A later analysis associated about 17,000 TCR beta sequences with specific HLA alleles at a false discovery rate of 0.05. A later analysis found that most CMV-associated TCR beta chains appeared HLA-restricted, with HLA associations seemingly driven largely by CMV exposure. When HLA alleles, especially DR and DQ, strongly co-occurred, TCR associations were difficult to assign to individual alleles. Roughly uniform sequencing depth across donors was assumed in presence/absence analyses, although this assumption may not hold. A cluster of highly shared sequence variants was judged likely to represent a technical artifact of the sequencing pipeline. In this cohort, only TCR beta chains were sequenced, and detectable features were limited by the absence of alpha or paired-chain data.

At the junction V is shortened by 4 bases and J by 7 bases, with 10 bases in between. The germline V gene encodes CDR1 SNHLY and CDR2 FYNNEI. The CDR3 holds 13 amino acids from the cysteine to the phenylalanine. The entry retains the CDR3 DNA only, 39 bases that are in frame from base 1. Library method: the immunoSEQ multiplex PCR assay. For the multiplex PCR, a mixture combining 60 forward primers for TCR Vbeta segments and 13 reverse primers for TCR Jbeta segments was used. Amplification of the CDR3 region of rearranged TCR beta genes was performed with a multiplex PCR assay on genomic DNA. The amplified TCR beta libraries were sequenced on the Illumina HiSeq System as 87-base-pair reads. In the source study's methods: In a later analysis, about 80 million unique TCR beta chains were counted across the 650 to 750 repertoires, and roughly 10 million of these chains were shared by at least two donors. A nearest-neighbor algorithm error-corrected the raw reads and collapsed the reads into unique sequences, merging closely related sequences to remove PCR and sequencing errors. To assign V, D and J gene segments, CDR3 sequences were aligned to IMGT reference sequences. Each retained sequence needed at least a six-nucleotide match to both a V gene segment and a J gene segment. Rearrangements were called productive when the CDR3 lacked stop codons and stayed in frame with V and J; all others were non-productive. Following IMGT convention, CDR3 was defined as the stretch from the second conserved V-encoded cysteine to the conserved J-encoded phenylalanine. The earlier analysis of 500 to 600 of the donors excluded sequences that lacked an unambiguous match to a single V gene segment. In an earlier analysis of some 590 of the donors, a V segment was called functional when productive rearrangements were above 56.7%, and segregating when the standard deviation between donors exceeded 5%. A statistical classification framework was built to diagnose cytomegalovirus status from the catalog of TCR beta chain sequences. In a later analysis, V and J genes were assigned by comparing TCR nucleotide sequences against IMGT/GENE-DB human TR gene sequences. Using the TCRdist pipeline, a later analysis assigned CDR3 sequences along with most-parsimonious VDJ recombination scenarios. A later analysis defined each TCR beta chain by its CDR3 amino acid sequence plus V-gene family, and excluded reads lacking a unique V-gene family. A later analysis removed 500 to 600 highly shared, low-generation-probability nucleotide sequences to deal with suspected cross-contamination and a sequencing artifact. In a later analysis, a clonal expansion index for each public chain was calculated from normalized within-repertoire ranks of inferred template counts. In a later analysis, generation probabilities were computed using a VDJ recombination model fitted to out-of-frame rearrangements, and the results were checked against IGoR. In a later analysis, TCR-TCR, TCR-HLA and TCR-CMV co-occurrence was scored with hypergeometric tests, and a repertoire-size bias correction was applied to TCR pairs. To estimate false discovery rates, a later analysis permuted the HLA or CMV assignments 20 times. In a later analysis, co-occurring TCRs were grouped using DBSCAN, and TCRdist sequence similarity was added for clustering within HLA-allele-positive subsets. Repertoires with fewer than 30,000 or more than 120,000 public chains were left out of co-occurrence clustering, as were five repertoires with anomalous nucleotide sharing. Here the immuneACCESS table is served through TCRdb, limited to in-frame sequences with V and J called. Missing clones are a known gap in these copies; in checked studies unresolved V genes cover under half, and the rest lacks a known reason. Clonal size and the V and J genes are those of that table, whereas D and trimming came from the DNA. The sample table contains 150,000 to 180,000 clones; only one count was recorded for 70% to 85% of them. The ten largest clones add up to under 8% of the sample.

With respect to this clone: No antigen is known for it. Base qualities are missing; no much larger clone stands one base away.

In total, roughly 670 healthy bone marrow donors made up the cohort. All cohort members were sampled while nominally healthy, although unrecorded immune exposures were likely present. The donor tested CMV seropositive, placing the donor among the roughly 270 seropositive members of the cohort. A peripheral blood sample was collected from each donor, and TCR beta sequencing was performed on peripheral blood mononuclear cells. The Qiagen DNeasy Blood Extraction Kit was used to extract genomic DNA from the blood cell samples. Material: PBMCs. This sequence originates from a woman in her 50s in good health and CMV-seropositive. This chain joins TRBV2 to TRBJ1-4; the D gene assignment is ambiguous. The DNA sequence is TGTGCCAGCAGTGTCTGGAGAGGTGAAAAACTGTTTTTT. This is translated as CASSVWRGEKLFF.